The 13 T cell receptor beta chains presented below share a single source sample, sequenced in a study of shared clonotypes between healthy human individuals. CD8 cells classed as naive were CD45RO-negative and positively selected for CCR7, excluding terminally differentiated effector memory CD45RA+ cells. TCRdb keeps only in-frame clones here, not all; method: immunoSEQ multiplex PCR. Among 560,000 or so clones, around 96% were seen once, and the ten largest hold about 0.12%. Sequenced sample: naive CD8+ T cells sorted from blood. The source of these receptors is a woman aged 30 to 39 in good health.

The chain recombines TRBV19 with TRBJ2-3, with 8 positions matching TRBD2. The junction had 16 bases not matched to a gene; V was cut back by 7 bases and J by 4 bases. Germline V CDR1 and CDR2: LNHDA, SQIVND (reference sequence). The CDR3 spans 17 residues. The CDR3, as DNA: TGTGCCAGTACCTCCGGGACTAGGCCGGGTGTGGCAGATACGCAGTATTTT. Protein: CASTSGTRPGVADTQYF.

This clone was observed once. The V call is TRBV28, the J call TRBJ2-1; perhaps TRBD2 as D (6 bases). The length of the CDR3 is 13 residues. V lost 5 bases to trimming and J lost 10 bases, with 15 bases between them. Germline CDR1 is MDHEN and CDR2 is SYDVKM. CDR3 coding DNA: TGTGCCAGCAGTCCTACTAGACTAGAAGAGCAGTTCTTC. Translating gives CASSPTRLEEQFF.

The genes are TRBV27 and TRBJ2-2, with D hard to call. The V and J ends lost 0 bases and 6 bases respectively, with 8 bases between them. Per germline, CDR1 MNHEY and CDR2 SMNVEV (reference sequence). CDR3 length equals 14 residues. Here the CDR3 DNA reads TGTGCCAGCAGTTTATCGAGAAATGCCGGGGAGCTGTTTTTT. It encodes CASSLSRNAGELFF.

The chain employs TRBV10-3 and TRBJ2-2; 14 nucleotides agree with TRBD2. CDR3 size: 17 residues. V lost 10 bases and J lost 4; bases outside the gene matches: 11. Looked up from germline, CDR1 is ENHRY and CDR2 is SYGVKD. CDR3 nucleotide sequence: TGTGCCACCCACCCCGGGACTAGCGGGAGCGTCACCGGGGAGCTGTTTTTT. Amino acids: CATHPGTSGSVTGELFF.

The chain recombines TRBV29-1 with TRBJ2-7; D tentatively fits TRBD1 or TRBD2 (5 bases each). CDR3 length equals 15 residues. The V gene lost 4 bases and the J gene lost 4 bases, with 20 bases spanning the gap. In germline, CDR1 is SQVTM, CDR2 ANQGSEA. CDR3 DNA sequence: TGCAGCGTTGCCGGGACCGACCACTTGACGTACGAGCAGTACTTC. It encodes CSVAGTDHLTYEQYF.

The gene calls are TRBV6-5 and TRBJ1-5, with 7 bases identical to TRBD1. This CDR3 has 13 residues. V lost 2 bases, J lost 7 bases, and 2 bases stayed unmatched. The germline CDR1 and CDR2 sequences are MNHEY and SVGAGI. CDR3 sequence: CASSYGGQQPQHF. In DNA, the CDR3 is TGTGCCAGCAGTTACGGGGGACAGCAGCCCCAGCATTTT.

The V and J genes are TRBV27 and TRBJ2-7; the match to TRBD2 covers 7 bases. The CDR3 loop spans 14 amino acids. J gave up 3 bases and V 6 bases, and 8 bases lay outside the gene matches. Germline CDR1 and CDR2: MNHEY and SMNVEV (reference sequence). The CDR3 sequence is CASRQGLGRYEQYF. The DNA for the CDR3 is TGTGCCAGCAGGCAAGGACTAGGACGCTACGAGCAGTACTTC.

This clone occurred once. The chain is built from TRBV21-1 and TRBJ1-4; no check of the table's D call, TRBD1, against the DNA was made. TRBV21-1 corresponds to a pseudogene. The CDR3 has 15 amino acids. The CDR3 DNA sequence: TGTGCCAGCAGCAAAGGGGGGGACAGGGCTGAAAAACTGTTTTTT. It codes for CASSKGGDRAEKLFF.

On this clone itself: The sample carries other DNA sequences with the same CDR3. The chain is built from TRBV5-4 and TRBJ2-5; D is unresolved. Looked up from germline, CDR1 is SGHNT and CDR2 is YYREEE (reference sequence). Deletions cut 3 bases from V and 5 bases from J, with 5 bases between. This CDR3 contains 11 residues. The CDR3: CASSSMETQYF. The CDR3 nucleotides read TGTGCCAGCAGCTCCATGGAGACCCAGTACTTC.

The chain has TRBV11-2 and TRBJ1-5, with TRBD1 identical over 8 bases. V was pared by 4 bases and J by 6 bases, with 5 bases of the junction left unmatched. The CDR3 covers 14 residues. Germline CDR1 is SGHAT and CDR2 is FQNNGV. This CDR3 reads CASSSTGGVQPQHF. DNA for the CDR3: TGTGCCAGCAGCTCTACAGGGGGTGTTCAGCCCCAGCATTTT.

This clone was seen a single time. The rearrangement links TRBV28 to TRBJ2-1; unclear D gene. The CDR3 loop spans 15 amino acids. Trimming shortened V by 7 bases and J by 0 bases, and 13 bases separated the two germline ends. Germline V gene lookup returns CDR1 MDHEN and CDR2 SYDVKM. The CDR3 DNA follows: TGTGCCAGCATCAGGTGGAGTGGCTCCTACAATGAGCAGTTCTTC. As protein: CASIRWSGSYNEQFF.

DNA for the CDR3: TGTGCCAGCAGGTTCAGGGGATCGGGTTATGGCTACACCTTC. Amino acids: CASRFRGSGYGYTF. V gene TRBV5-4 combines with J gene TRBJ1-2; perhaps TRBD1 as D (6 bases). The CDR3 is 14 amino acids. The germline CDR1 and CDR2 sequences are SGHNT and YYREEE (reference sequence). Trimming removed 5 bases at V and 5 bases at J, with 16 bases between.

This rearrangement joins TRBV28 to TRBJ2-1, with a possible D match to TRBD2 (6 bases). The V end was cut by 6 bases, the J end by 3 bases, with 9 bases between. This CDR3 contains 13 residues. Germline V gene lookup returns CDR1 MDHEN and CDR2 SYDVKM. The CDR3 protein is CASRRDLYNEQFF. The CDR3 bases are TGTGCCAGCAGGCGGGACCTCTACAATGAGCAGTTCTTC.